The clone carrying this T cell receptor (beta chain) was found a few times. Its antigen is unidentified. The entry originates in a study of vaccination and CD4 T cells after COVID-19. Study-level information: Overlapping spike peptides of SARS-CoV-2, HCoV-NL63, HCoV-OC43 and HCoV-229E were used, and cells were stimulated with them.

Scientists ran DNA taken from cultured CD4+ T cells through the Oncomine TCR Beta short-read assay for sequencing. From CD4+ T cells that had been cultured, genomic DNA was extracted. One entry per CDR3 protein, called by TCRdb with MiXCR from the PCR reads. The table includes 2,500 to 3,500 distinct CDR3 sequences, approximately 30% detected once. Treatment in this sample: 10-day PBMC culture with coronavirus spike peptide pools or control peptides (ViraFEST assay). CD4+ T lymphocytes from the unexposed donor were collected before the COVID-19 pandemic (2011-2018). PBMC cultures, at approximately 2 million cells per well, received approximately 9.4 IU/ml IL-2 and about 9.3 ug/ml peptide pools. Culture proceeded for less than twelve days, and CD4+ T cells were then isolated by negative selection. The trim removed 2 bases at V and 5 bases at J, leaving 9 bases unmatched. Germline values: CDR1 MNHEY, CDR2 SVGEGT. This CDR3 region has 16 residues.

This receptor was taken from a human donor in good health. This chain connects TRBV6-2 or TRBV6-3 to TRBJ2-7; 10 nucleotides align to TRBD1. The sample taken for sequencing was CD4+ T cells from blood, cultured in vitro. The CDR3 loop is CASSYGGQGLYNEQYF. As DNA, the CDR3 is TGTGCCAGCAGTTACGGGGGACAGGGGCTTTACAACGAGCAGTACTTC.